This TCR beta chain was captured by sequencing in a study of radiation and T cells in renal cell carcinoma. Study results and caveats: Top 100 clonotypes averaged about 50% in irradiated versus roughly 45% in nephrectomy-only tumors. Irradiated tumors held more dominant CDR3 motifs than control tumors.

Clones were sequenced by immunoSEQ multiplex PCR, and TCRdb holds only the in-frame ones, with some missing. The table shows about 23,000 clones, with 58% occurring only once. Regarding this clone: Its antigen is unknown.

Treatment of the sample: treatment-naive control, cytoreductive nephrectomy. Control samples are tumors resected by cytoreductive nephrectomy without prior radiation. Clear cell pathology was present in this patient's renal cell carcinoma. Unmatched junction bases numbered 3, after V lost 1 base and J lost 4 bases. The germline V gene has CDR1 MNHNS and CDR2 SASEGT. The CDR3 runs to 15 residues. The sequencing here drew on tumor tissue, taken from a patient whose treatment was nephrectomy without radiotherapy. The receptor was derived from a middle-aged man with renal cell carcinoma. The chain couples TRBV6-1 to TRBJ2-3, with 9 nucleotides matching TRBD2. DNA of the CDR3: TGTGCCAGCAGTGAAGAGGCGGGGGGGCCAGATACGCAGTATTTT. Translated, it gives CASSEEAGGPDTQYF.